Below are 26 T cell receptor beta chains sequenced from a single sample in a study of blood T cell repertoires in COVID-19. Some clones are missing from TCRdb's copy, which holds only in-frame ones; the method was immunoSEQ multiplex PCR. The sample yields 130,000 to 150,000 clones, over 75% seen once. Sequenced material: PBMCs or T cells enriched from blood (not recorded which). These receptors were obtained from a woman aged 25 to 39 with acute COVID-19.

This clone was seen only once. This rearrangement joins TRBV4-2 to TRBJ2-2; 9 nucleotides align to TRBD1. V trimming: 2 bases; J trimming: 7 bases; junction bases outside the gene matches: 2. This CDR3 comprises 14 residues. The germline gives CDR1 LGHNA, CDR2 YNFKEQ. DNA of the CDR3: TGTGCCAGCAGCCAAACAGGGGGCGGCGGGGAGCTGTTTTTT. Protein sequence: CASSQTGGGGELFF.

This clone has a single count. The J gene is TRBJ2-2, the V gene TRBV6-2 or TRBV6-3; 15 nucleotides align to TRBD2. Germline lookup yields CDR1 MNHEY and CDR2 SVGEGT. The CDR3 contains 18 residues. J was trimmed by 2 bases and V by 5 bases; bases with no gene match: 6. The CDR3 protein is CASSLGTSGRINTGELFF. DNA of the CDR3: TGTGCCAGCAGTCTTGGGACTAGCGGGAGGATTAACACCGGGGAGCTGTTTTTT.

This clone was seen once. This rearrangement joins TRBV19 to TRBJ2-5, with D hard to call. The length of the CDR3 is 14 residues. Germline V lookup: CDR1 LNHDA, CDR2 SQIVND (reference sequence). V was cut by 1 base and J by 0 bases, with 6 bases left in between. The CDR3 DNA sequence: TGTGCCAGTAGTATAGCACAGTACCAAGAGACCCAGTACTTC. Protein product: CASSIAQYQETQYF.

The CDR3: CGTSTDTQYF. The CDR3 DNA reads TGTGGGACTAGCACAGATACGCAGTATTTT. This chain links TRBV6-5 with TRBJ2-3, with a tentative D call TRBD2 (5 bases). Germline assignment: CDR1 MNHEY and CDR2 SVGAGI. The CDR3 extends over 10 amino acids.

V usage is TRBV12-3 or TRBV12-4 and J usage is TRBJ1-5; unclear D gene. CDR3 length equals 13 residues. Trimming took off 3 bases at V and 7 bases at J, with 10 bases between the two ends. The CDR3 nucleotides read TGTGCCAGCAGTTTTAGAGGGTCGCAGCCCCAGCATTTT. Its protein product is CASSFRGSQPQHF.

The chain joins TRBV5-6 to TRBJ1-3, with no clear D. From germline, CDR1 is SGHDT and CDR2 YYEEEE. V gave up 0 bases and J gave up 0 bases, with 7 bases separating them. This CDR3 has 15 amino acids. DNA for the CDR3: TGTGCCAGCAGCTTGGTTGACAACTCTGGAAACACCATATATTTT. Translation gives CASSLVDNSGNTIYF.

The DNA for the CDR3 is TGCGCCAGCAGCTTTGGAGGGCTAGCGTTGGACGAGCAGTACTTC. This sequence encodes CASSFGGLALDEQYF. V and J are TRBV5-1 and TRBJ2-7; weak D call: TRBD2 (6 bases). Per germline, CDR1 SGHRS and CDR2 YFSETQ. With 2 bases removed from V and 5 bases from J, the gap between germline ends came to 17 bases. The CDR3 loop spans 15 amino acids.

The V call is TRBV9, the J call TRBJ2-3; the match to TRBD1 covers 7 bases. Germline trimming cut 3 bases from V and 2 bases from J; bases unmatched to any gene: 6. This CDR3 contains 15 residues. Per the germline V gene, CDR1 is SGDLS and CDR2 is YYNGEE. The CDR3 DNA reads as TGTGCCAGCAGCGACCGGGACAGTTACACAGATACGCAGTATTTT. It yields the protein CASSDRDSYTDTQYF.

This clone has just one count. The chain's CDR3 is CASRPSGMYNEQFF. The CDR3 DNA sequence: TGTGCCAGCAGGCCTAGCGGGATGTACAATGAGCAGTTCTTC. The chain recombines TRBV6-2 or TRBV6-3 with TRBJ2-1, with 9 bases lining up with TRBD2. CDR3 size: 14 residues. Germline V gene data show CDR1 as MNHEY and CDR2 as SVGEGT. With V trimmed by 6 bases and J by 4 bases, 4 bases remained unmatched.

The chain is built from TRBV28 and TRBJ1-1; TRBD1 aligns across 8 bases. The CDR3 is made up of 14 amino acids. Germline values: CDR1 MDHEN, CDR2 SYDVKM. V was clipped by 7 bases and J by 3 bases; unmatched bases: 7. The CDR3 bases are TGTGCCAGCATTAGGGGGACAGGTGACACTGAAGCTTTCTTT. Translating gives CASIRGTGDTEAFF.

The CDR3 nucleotides read TGTGCCAGCAGGTCCGGGGGGGCCGTCACTGAAGCTTTCTTT. Its protein is CASRSGGAVTEAFF. V gene TRBV6-5 combines with J gene TRBJ1-1; D perhaps matches TRBD1 (6 bases). V was clipped by 6 bases and J by 4 bases, with 15 bases between them. This CDR3 comprises 14 residues. CDR1 is MNHEY and CDR2 is SVGAGI in the germline V gene.

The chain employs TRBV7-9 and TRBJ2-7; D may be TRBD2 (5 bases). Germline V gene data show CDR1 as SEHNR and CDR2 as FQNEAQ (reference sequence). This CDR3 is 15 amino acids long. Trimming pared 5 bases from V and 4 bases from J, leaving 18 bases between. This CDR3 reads CASSRGPQSGYEQYF. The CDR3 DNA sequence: TGTGCCAGCAGCCGAGGCCCTCAAAGCGGTTACGAGCAGTACTTC.

The CDR3 loop reads CASSIGTSGSNEQFF. The CDR3 DNA follows: TGTGCCAGTAGTATTGGGACTAGCGGGAGTAATGAGCAGTTCTTC. This chain uses TRBV19 with TRBJ2-1, with 14 bases fitting TRBD2. CDR3 length: 15 amino acids. Per the germline V gene, CDR1 is LNHDA and CDR2 is SQIVND (reference sequence). The ends lost 3 bases at V and 7 bases at J; junction bases unmatched: 2.

CDR3 sequence: CASSVSFIQETQYF. As DNA, the CDR3 is TGTGCCAGCAGCGTCTCCTTTATCCAAGAGACCCAGTACTTC. The rearrangement uses TRBV9 and TRBJ2-5, with D unclear. Trimming removed 2 bases from V and 1 base from J, with 9 bases in between. The length of the CDR3 is 14 residues. Germline-derived CDR1 and CDR2 are SGDLS and YYNGEE. Looking up the rest from reference TRBV9 and TRBJ2-5 gives the full variable domain: DSGVTQTPKHLITATGQRVTLRCSPRSGDLSVYWYQQSLDQGLQFLIQYYNGEERAKGNILERFSAQQFPDLHSELNLSSLELGDSALYFCASSVSFIQETQYFGPGTRLLVL.

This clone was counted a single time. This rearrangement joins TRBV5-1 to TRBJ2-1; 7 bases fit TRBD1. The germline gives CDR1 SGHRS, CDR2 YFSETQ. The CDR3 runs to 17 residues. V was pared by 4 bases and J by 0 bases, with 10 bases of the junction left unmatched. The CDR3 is CASSLEPPGGSYNEQFF. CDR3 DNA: TGCGCCAGCAGCCTCGAACCTCCAGGGGGCTCCTACAATGAGCAGTTCTTC.

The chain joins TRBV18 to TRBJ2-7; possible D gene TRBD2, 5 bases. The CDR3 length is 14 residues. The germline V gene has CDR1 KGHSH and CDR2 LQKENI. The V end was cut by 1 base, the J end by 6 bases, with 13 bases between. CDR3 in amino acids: CASSPQDMRAEQYF. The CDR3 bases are TGTGCCAGCTCACCACAAGATATGCGGGCCGAGCAGTACTTC.

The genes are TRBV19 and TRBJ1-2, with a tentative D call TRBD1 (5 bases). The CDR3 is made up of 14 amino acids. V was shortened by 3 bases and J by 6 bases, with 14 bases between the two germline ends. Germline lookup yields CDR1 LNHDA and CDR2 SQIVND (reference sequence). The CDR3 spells CASSIEAGLDGYTF. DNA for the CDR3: TGTGCCAGTAGTATCGAAGCAGGGTTAGATGGCTACACCTTC.

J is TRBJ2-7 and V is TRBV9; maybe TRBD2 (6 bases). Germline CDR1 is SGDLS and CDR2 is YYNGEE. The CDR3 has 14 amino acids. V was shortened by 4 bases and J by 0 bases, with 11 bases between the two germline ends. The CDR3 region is CASSPGDSSYEQYF. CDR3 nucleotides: TGTGCCAGCAGCCCCGGGGACTCCTCCTACGAGCAGTACTTC.

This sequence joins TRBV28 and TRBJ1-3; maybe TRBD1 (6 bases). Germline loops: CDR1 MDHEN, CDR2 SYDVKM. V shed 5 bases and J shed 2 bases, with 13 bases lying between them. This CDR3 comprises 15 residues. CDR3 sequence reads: CASSPPTGPGNTIYF. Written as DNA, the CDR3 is TGTGCCAGCAGTCCCCCGACAGGTCCTGGAAACACCATATATTTT.

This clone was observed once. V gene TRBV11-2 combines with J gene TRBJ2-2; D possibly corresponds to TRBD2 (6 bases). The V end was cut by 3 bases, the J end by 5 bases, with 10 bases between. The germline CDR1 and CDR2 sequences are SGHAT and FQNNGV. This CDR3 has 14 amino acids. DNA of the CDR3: TGTGCCAGCAGCTTCTGGGGGGTTACCGGGGAGCTGTTTTTT. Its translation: CASSFWGVTGELFF.

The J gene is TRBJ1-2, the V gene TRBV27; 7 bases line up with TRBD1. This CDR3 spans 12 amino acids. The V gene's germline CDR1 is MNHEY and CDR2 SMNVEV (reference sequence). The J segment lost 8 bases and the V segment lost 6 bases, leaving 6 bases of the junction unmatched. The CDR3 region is CASRDAGQGYTF. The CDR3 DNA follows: TGTGCCAGCAGGGACGCGGGACAGGGCTACACCTTC.

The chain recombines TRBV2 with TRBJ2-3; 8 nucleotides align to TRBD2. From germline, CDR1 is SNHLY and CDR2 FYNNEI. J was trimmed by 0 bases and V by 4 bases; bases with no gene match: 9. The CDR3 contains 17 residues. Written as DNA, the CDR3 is TGTGCCAGCAGTGTAACGGGAGGGCCCTTTAGCACAGATACGCAGTATTTT. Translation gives CASSVTGGPFSTDTQYF.

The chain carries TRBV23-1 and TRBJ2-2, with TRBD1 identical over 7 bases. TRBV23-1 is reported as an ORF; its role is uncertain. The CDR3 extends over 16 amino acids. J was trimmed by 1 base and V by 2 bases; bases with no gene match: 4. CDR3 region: CASSQAGTENTGELFF. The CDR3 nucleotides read TGCGCCAGCAGTCAAGCCGGGACAGAGAACACCGGGGAGCTGTTTTTT.

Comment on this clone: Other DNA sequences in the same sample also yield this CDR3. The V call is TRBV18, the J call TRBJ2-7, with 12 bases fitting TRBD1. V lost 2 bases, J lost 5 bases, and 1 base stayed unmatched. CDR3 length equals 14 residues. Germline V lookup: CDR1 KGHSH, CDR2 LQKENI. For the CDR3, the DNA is TGTGCCAGCTCACCAGGGACAGGGGGCGACGAGCAGTACTTC. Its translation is CASSPGTGGDEQYF.

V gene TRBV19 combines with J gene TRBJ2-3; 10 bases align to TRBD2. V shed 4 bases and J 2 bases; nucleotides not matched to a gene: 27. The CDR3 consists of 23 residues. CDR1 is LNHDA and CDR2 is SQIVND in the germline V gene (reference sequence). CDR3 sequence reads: CASSRADRWNPGTSVWPTDTQYF. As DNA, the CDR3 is TGTGCCAGTAGTAGGGCGGACAGGTGGAACCCCGGGACTAGCGTTTGGCCCACAGATACGCAGTATTTT.

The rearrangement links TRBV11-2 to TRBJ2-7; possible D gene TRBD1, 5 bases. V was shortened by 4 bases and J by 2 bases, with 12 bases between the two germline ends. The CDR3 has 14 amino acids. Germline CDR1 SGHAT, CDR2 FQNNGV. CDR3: CASSSVTATYEQYF. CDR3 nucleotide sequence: TGTGCCAGCAGCTCCGTGACAGCAACCTACGAGCAGTACTTC.